A single sample is the source of the 28 T cell receptor beta chains below, sequenced in a study of CD8 T cells in Susac syndrome. With random hexamers, roughly 0.45 to 1 ug RNA was reverse transcribed. TCRdb ran MiXCR on the immunoSEQ multiplex PCR reads and lists one entry per CDR3 protein. The repertoire holds about 120,000 distinct CDR3 sequences, with about 93% as singletons. Sequencing input: CD4+ T cells from PBMCs. All receptors come from a human donor in good health.

The chain links TRBV24-1 to TRBJ2-1, with D unclear. Trimming cost V 5 bases and J 0 bases, with 13 bases left between them. The V gene's germline CDR1 is KGHDR and CDR2 SFDVKD. CDR3 length equals 16 residues. Here the CDR3 reads CATSATDPSSYNEQFF. The CDR3 DNA reads as TGTGCCACCAGTGCCACCGACCCTAGCTCCTACAATGAGCAGTTCTTC.

V gene TRBV9 combines with J gene TRBJ2-3, with D hard to call. The V and J ends lost 0 bases and 2 bases respectively, with 4 bases between them. CDR3 length: 13 residues. Germline V gene sequence: CDR1 SGDLS, CDR2 YYNGEE. CDR3 bases: TGTGCCAGCAGCGTAGGTCACACAGATACGCAGTATTTT. This translates into CASSVGHTDTQYF.

This clonotype appeared a single time. This chain joins TRBV30 and TRBJ1-1; no clear D. Trimming removed 0 bases at V and 0 bases at J, with 14 bases between. This CDR3 comprises 16 residues. From germline, CDR1 is GTSNPN and CDR2 SVGIG (reference sequence). CDR3 protein: CAWSVVGFPVNTEAFF. CDR3 DNA: TGTGCCTGGAGTGTCGTTGGGTTTCCCGTGAACACTGAAGCTTTCTTT.

The rearrangement links TRBV5-6 to TRBJ2-5; possible D gene TRBD2, 6 bases. Trimming pared 4 bases from V and 5 bases from J, leaving 21 bases between. The CDR3 contains 16 residues. Germline loops: CDR1 SGHDT, CDR2 YYEEEE. CDR3 in amino acids: CASSKTDYGAEETQYF. The CDR3 DNA sequence: TGTGCCAGCAGCAAGACGGACTACGGCGCGGAGGAGACCCAGTACTTC. Using reference TRBV5-6 and TRBJ2-5 for the parts outside the CDR3, the full variable domain is DAGVTQSPTHLIKTRGQQVTLRCSPKSGHDTVSWYQQALGQGPQFIFQYYEEEERQRGNFPDRFSGHQFPNYSSELNVNALLLGDSALYLCASSKTDYGAEETQYFGPGTRLLVL.

A single count supports this clonotype. The chain couples TRBV7-3 to TRBJ2-5; 7 bases are a match to TRBD1. The CDR3 extends over 14 amino acids. Germline values: CDR1 SGHTA, CDR2 FQGTGA. The trim removed 5 bases at V and 2 bases at J, leaving 5 bases unmatched. The CDR3 here is CASSPTGQQETQYF. The CDR3 nucleotides read TGTGCCAGCAGCCCGACAGGGCAGCAAGAGACCCAGTACTTC.

The chain joins TRBV18 to TRBJ2-4; D might be TRBD2 (6 bases). The CDR3 length is 15 residues. CDR1 and CDR2 (germline): KGHSH, LQKENI. Trimming removed 2 bases from V and 0 bases from J, with 8 bases in between. CDR3 nucleotide sequence: TGTGCCAGCTCACCAGGGACTCTAGCCAAAAACATTCAGTACTTC. It is translated as CASSPGTLAKNIQYF.

This chain connects TRBV18 to TRBJ1-1; D uncertain. This CDR3 is built from 15 residues. Germline V lookup: CDR1 KGHSH, CDR2 LQKENI. Trimming cost V 2 bases and J 0 bases, with 10 bases left between them. This CDR3 is CASSPGEGMNTEAFF. The CDR3 DNA reads TGTGCCAGCTCACCAGGGGAGGGAATGAACACTGAAGCTTTCTTT.

The rearrangement joins TRBV5-1 to TRBJ1-1; the D gene is possibly TRBD1 (5 bases). The CDR3 runs to 16 residues. The V gene's germline CDR1 is SGHRS and CDR2 YFSETQ. Trimming cost V 4 bases and J 1 base, with 17 bases left between them. The CDR3 sequence: CASSPPTGTANTEAFF. The CDR3 bases are TGCGCCAGCAGCCCCCCGACCGGGACTGCGAACACTGAAGCTTTCTTT.

The genes are TRBV6-2 or TRBV6-3 and TRBJ1-3; a possible D gene is TRBD1 (5 bases). Trimming stripped 6 bases from V and 0 bases from J, with 36 bases between. The germline V gene encodes CDR1 MNHEY and CDR2 SVGEGT. The CDR3 consists of 23 residues. In nucleotides, the CDR3 is TGTGCCAGCAGCCGGACGGGACCAGGGCCCCGTTGGAACGATTTCCTCTCTGGAAACACCATATATTTT. This sequence encodes CASSRTGPGPRWNDFLSGNTIYF.

This chain joins TRBV5-6 and TRBJ2-6, with no clear D. Germline CDR1 and CDR2: SGHDT and YYEEEE. Trimming removed 2 bases at V and 0 bases at J, with 9 bases between. CDR3 length: 16 amino acids. The CDR3: CASSFGRLSGANVLTF. CDR3 in DNA: TGTGCCAGCAGCTTTGGCAGGCTCTCTGGGGCCAACGTCCTGACTTTC.

This chain uses TRBV7-9 with TRBJ2-5, with 11 bases fitting TRBD2. The CDR3 extends over 18 amino acids. Unmatched junction bases numbered 10, after V lost 4 bases and J lost 0 bases. Germline V lookup: CDR1 SEHNR, CDR2 FQNEAQ (reference sequence). The CDR3 nucleotides are TGTGCCAGCAGCTCCCCAGGACTAGCGGGTTTATACCAAGAGACCCAGTACTTC. Encoded protein: CASSSPGLAGLYQETQYF.

This chain connects TRBV18 to TRBJ1-5; weak D call: TRBD1 (6 bases). Germline V gene lookup returns CDR1 KGHSH and CDR2 LQKENI. V was shortened by 4 bases and J by 2 bases, with 9 bases between the two germline ends. CDR3 size: 14 residues. This CDR3 is CASSQGGGNQPQHF. In DNA, the CDR3 is TGTGCCAGCTCACAGGGGGGAGGCAATCAGCCCCAGCATTTT.

The chain recombines TRBV7-3 with TRBJ2-3; 7 bases agree with TRBD2. Germline values: CDR1 SGHTA, CDR2 FQGTGA. The CDR3 consists of 13 residues. V shed 5 bases and J 8 bases; nucleotides not matched to a gene: 7. CDR3: CASSPKREGTQYF. Here the CDR3 DNA reads TGTGCCAGCAGCCCCAAGAGGGAGGGTACGCAGTATTTT.

The chain has TRBV2 and TRBJ2-5; 11 nucleotides line up with TRBD2. CDR3 length equals 14 residues. Trimming at V came to 6 bases and at J to 4 bases, leaving 4 bases not matched to a gene. In germline, CDR1 is SNHLY, CDR2 FYNNEI. The CDR3 DNA is TGTGCCAGCAGGCAACTAGCGGGAGTAGAGACCCAGTACTTC. It yields the protein CASRQLAGVETQYF.

The V gene is TRBV12-3 or TRBV12-4, the J gene TRBJ2-7; TRBD1 aligns across 8 bases. This CDR3 has 14 residues. Unmatched junction bases numbered 9, after V lost 6 bases and J lost 5 bases. The CDR3 loop reads CASRDREVRHEQYF. For the CDR3, the DNA is TGTGCCAGCAGGGACAGGGAGGTTCGGCACGAGCAGTACTTC.

This chain uses TRBV23-1 with TRBJ2-2, with TRBD2 matching 8 bases. TRBV23-1 is an ORF, and what it does is uncertain. The CDR3 is 15 amino acids. V gave up 7 bases and J gave up 4 bases; unmatched junction bases: 8. DNA for the CDR3: TGCGCCAGCATACTCCGAGCGGGAGCCACCGGGGAGCTGTTTTTT. Protein product: CASILRAGATGELFF.

The chain has TRBV5-1 and TRBJ2-5, with a possible D match to TRBD1 (5 bases). CDR1 is SGHRS and CDR2 is YFSETQ in the germline V gene. The CDR3 has 14 amino acids. V dropped 2 bases and J dropped 2 bases, with 10 bases sitting between them. The CDR3 DNA reads as TGCGCCAGCAGCTTCGACAGTTCTCAAGAGACCCAGTACTTC. Translation gives CASSFDSSQETQYF.

The chain uses TRBV27 and TRBJ1-1; D is possibly TRBD1 (6 bases). Looked up from germline, CDR1 is MNHEY and CDR2 is SMNVEV (reference sequence). The CDR3 extends over 15 amino acids. Trimming stripped 6 bases from V and 5 bases from J, with 19 bases between. In nucleotides, the CDR3 is TGTGCCAGCAGCGATCCGAGGGGGGGCGGAACTGAAGCTTTCTTT. Translated, it gives CASSDPRGGGTEAFF.

The V gene is TRBV2, the J gene TRBJ1-2; tentatively, D is TRBD1 (6 bases). V dropped 4 bases and J dropped 6 bases, with 18 bases sitting between them. Per the germline V gene, CDR1 is SNHLY and CDR2 is FYNNEI. The CDR3 is 15 residues long. The CDR3 DNA follows: TGTGCCAGCAGTGTTGGGCTATTGGGGGGCCATGGCTACACCTTC. This encodes CASSVGLLGGHGYTF.

The CDR3: CASSLGSGRAPEQFF. The CDR3 DNA sequence: TGTGCCAGCAGCCTAGGGAGCGGGAGGGCCCCTGAGCAGTTCTTC. V usage is TRBV3-1 and J usage is TRBJ2-1; TRBD2 matches 10 bases. The CDR3 length is 15 residues. The V segment lost 4 bases and the J segment 9 bases; nucleotides outside the gene matches: 9. CDR1 LGHDT and CDR2 YNNKEL come from the germline V gene (reference sequence).

J is TRBJ1-4 and V is TRBV6-5; D gene unclear. CDR3 length: 15 residues. The V end was cut by 0 bases, the J end by 5 bases, with 10 bases between. The germline CDR1 and CDR2 sequences are MNHEY and SVGAGI. The CDR3 sequence: CASSYSGQSNEKLFF. The CDR3 nucleotides are TGTGCCAGCAGTTACTCAGGGCAGTCCAATGAAAAACTGTTTTTT.

The chain uses TRBV5-1 and TRBJ2-1, with TRBD2 identical over 9 bases. The germline CDR1 and CDR2 sequences are SGHRS and YFSETQ. This CDR3 is built from 15 residues. J gave up 6 bases and V 4 bases, and 8 bases lay outside the gene matches. CDR3 residues: CASSPPQAGGNEQFF. For the CDR3, the DNA is TGCGCCAGCAGCCCGCCTCAAGCGGGAGGCAATGAGCAGTTCTTC.

The chain employs TRBV28 and TRBJ2-5; no reliable D call. Looked up from germline, CDR1 is MDHEN and CDR2 is SYDVKM. V shed 4 bases and J shed 1 base, with 10 bases lying between them. This CDR3 spans 14 amino acids. The CDR3 coding sequence is TGTGCCAGCAGTTGGCCCGGCACCCAAGAGACCCAGTACTTC. Translation gives CASSWPGTQETQYF. Variable domain in full (rest from reference TRBV28 and TRBJ2-5): DVKVTQSSRYLVKRTGEKVFLECVQDMDHENMFWYRQDPGLGLRLIYFSYDVKMKEKGDIPEGYSVSREKKERFSLILESASTNQTSMYLCASSWPGTQETQYFGPGTRLLVL.

This clonotype appeared a few times. The V gene is TRBV7-2, the J gene TRBJ2-5; no definite D call. CDR1 is SGHTA, CDR2 FQGNSA, per germline. V shed 6 bases and J shed 2 bases, with 10 bases lying between them. This CDR3 contains 13 residues. CDR3 protein: CASRTNRQETQYF. The CDR3 coding sequence is TGTGCCAGCAGAACTAACCGGCAAGAGACCCAGTACTTC.

The chain carries TRBV29-1 and TRBJ2-3; D tentatively fits TRBD1 or TRBD2 (5 bases each). Germline V gives CDR1 SQVTM, CDR2 ANQGSEA. The CDR3 is 14 residues long. V lost 7 bases to trimming and J lost 2 bases, with 16 bases between them. The CDR3 sequence is CSAPSVGTTDTQYF. In DNA, the CDR3 is TGCAGCGCCCCCAGTGTAGGGACCACAGATACGCAGTATTTT.

The gene calls are TRBV5-1 and TRBJ1-5, with 8 bases fitting TRBD1. Germline values: CDR1 SGHRS, CDR2 YFSETQ. This CDR3 contains 15 residues. The V segment lost 6 bases and the J segment 7 bases; nucleotides outside the gene matches: 12. For the CDR3, the DNA is TGCGCCAGCAAGGCGTCAGGGGGCGCGGGGCAGCCCCAGCATTTT. As protein: CASKASGGAGQPQHF.

The chain employs TRBV29-1 and TRBJ1-2; D is unclear. CDR1 and CDR2 (germline): SQVTM, ANQGSEA. This CDR3 has 14 residues. With 0 bases removed from V and 7 bases from J, the gap between germline ends came to 15 bases. The CDR3 here is CSVEDRPNFSGYTF. The CDR3 region has the DNA TGCAGCGTTGAAGATCGACCTAACTTTAGTGGCTACACCTTC.

This chain links TRBV3-1 with TRBJ2-5; tentatively, D is TRBD2 (6 bases). Germline V CDR1 and CDR2: LGHDT, YNNKEL (reference sequence). Trimming stripped 1 base from V and 4 bases from J, with 13 bases between. The CDR3 spans 15 residues. The CDR3 spells CASSQVRGGGETQYF. In DNA form, the CDR3 reads TGTGCCAGCAGCCAAGTCCGGGGAGGTGGAGAGACCCAGTACTTC.